This T cell receptor beta chain stems from a study of T cells in Graves' hyperthyroidism and ophthalmopathy. It was RNA transcripts that yielded the amplified TCR beta CDR3 regions. HTBI primers were employed in a first-round RT-PCR of the TCR CDR3. MiXCR, applied by TCRdb to the multiplex PCR reads, yields one record per CDR3 protein. The repertoire holds about 26,000 distinct CDR3 sequences, with under 55% as singletons. The CDR3 covers 18 residues. V was pared by 4 bases and J by 0 bases, with 19 bases between. CDR1 MDHEN and CDR2 SYDVKM come from the germline V gene. The sequencing input was blood. The chain links TRBV28 to TRBJ2-4; a possible D gene is TRBD2 (6 bases). The sequence was collected from a woman under 40 with Graves' hyperthyroidism. The chain's CDR3 is CASSSVGGDGVAKNIQYF. The CDR3 region has the DNA TGTGCCAGCAGTTCAGTGGGAGGCGACGGGGTAGCCAAAAACATTCAGTACTTC. The full variable domain, with the rest looked up from reference TRBV28 and TRBJ2-4, is DVKVTQSSRYLVKRTGEKVFLECVQDMDHENMFWYRQDPGLGLRLIYFSYDVKMKEKGDIPEGYSVSREKKERFSLILESASTNQTSMYLCASSSVGGDGVAKNIQYFGAGTRLSVL.